These 8 T cell receptor beta chains were sequenced from one sample in a study of cytomegalovirus exposure and HLA in healthy donors. The PCR ran on 60 Vbeta and 13 Jbeta primers. Here immunoSEQ multiplex PCR was the method, and the copy in TCRdb shows in-frame clones only, minus some. The sample has approximately 38,000 clones; 60% to 70% are singletons. Sequencing was carried out using PBMCs. Receptors originate from a man aged 45-65 years in good health and CMV-seropositive.

Judged by abundance, this clone is medium-sized. V is TRBV6-6 and J is TRBJ2-7; tentatively, D is TRBD2 (6 bases). The CDR3 is made up of 15 amino acids. V was pared by 6 bases and J by 0 bases, with 15 bases between. CDR1 and CDR2 from the germline V gene are MNHNY and SVGAGI (reference sequence). In DNA, the CDR3 is TGTGCCAGCAGAGCCGGGACGGGAGACTCCTACGAGCAGTACTTC. It codes for CASRAGTGDSYEQYF.

The chain links TRBV5-8 to TRBJ1-3; D gene unclear. CDR1 and CDR2 (germline): SGHTS, YDEGEE. V was shortened by 3 bases and J by 5 bases, with 15 bases between the two germline ends. CDR3 size: 15 residues. The CDR3 bases are TGTGCCAGCAGCTCGGGTGAAGGAATGAGAAACACCATATATTTT. Translating gives CASSSGEGMRNTIYF.

This clone occurred a few times. The V and J genes are TRBV6-5 and TRBJ2-1; 12 bases match TRBD2. V was pared by 6 bases and J by 6 bases, with 6 bases of the junction left unmatched. This CDR3 is built from 15 residues. Germline CDR1 MNHEY, CDR2 SVGAGI. CDR3 region: CASRAGTSGRNEQFF. CDR3 nucleotides: TGTGCCAGCAGGGCCGGGACTAGCGGGCGCAATGAGCAGTTCTTC.

Only a few counts were recorded for this clone. This chain joins TRBV9 and TRBJ1-1; no clear D. The CDR3 contains 14 residues. Germline loops: CDR1 SGDLS, CDR2 YYNGEE. V lost 7 bases and J lost 1, with 14 bases in between. CDR3 coding DNA: TGTGCCAGCCGACATTGCGTTACGAACACTGAAGCTTTCTTT. This codes for CASRHCVTNTEAFF.

The chain recombines TRBV9 with TRBJ1-2, with D maybe TRBD1 (6 bases). V lost 3 bases to trimming and J lost 4 bases, with 19 bases between them. This CDR3 comprises 16 residues. Looked up from germline, CDR1 is SGDLS and CDR2 is YYNGEE. The CDR3 sequence: CASSGRSLQGPYGYTF. Here the CDR3 DNA reads TGTGCCAGCAGCGGAAGATCTTTACAGGGTCCCTATGGCTACACCTTC.

The chain carries TRBV6-5 and TRBJ2-2; D is possibly TRBD1 (5 bases). The germline V gene encodes CDR1 MNHEY and CDR2 SVGAGI. CDR3 length: 15 amino acids. V lost 5 bases and J 6 bases, leaving 16 bases between the germline ends. CDR3 coding DNA: TGTGCCAGCAGTGTAGATAGGGGAAGAGCCGGGGAGCTGTTTTTT. Protein sequence: CASSVDRGRAGELFF.

The chain joins TRBV4-1 to TRBJ2-3; 9 bases map to TRBD2. The V segment lost 0 bases and the J segment 5 bases; nucleotides outside the gene matches: 9. Germline V gene sequence: CDR1 MGHRA, CDR2 YSYEKL. The CDR3 consists of 17 residues. The CDR3 protein is CASSQEIAGASVDTQYF. CDR3 coding DNA: TGCGCCAGCAGCCAAGAAATAGCGGGGGCCTCAGTAGATACGCAGTATTTT.

This clone was counted between two and nine times. The J gene is TRBJ2-5, the V gene TRBV18; D call uncertain. Trimming shortened V by 5 bases and J by 0 bases, and 10 bases separated the two germline ends. CDR1 KGHSH and CDR2 LQKENI come from the germline V gene. The CDR3 extends over 14 amino acids. The CDR3 nucleotides read TGTGCCAGCTCAGGGCAGCAGTACCAAGAGACCCAGTACTTC. It encodes CASSGQQYQETQYF.